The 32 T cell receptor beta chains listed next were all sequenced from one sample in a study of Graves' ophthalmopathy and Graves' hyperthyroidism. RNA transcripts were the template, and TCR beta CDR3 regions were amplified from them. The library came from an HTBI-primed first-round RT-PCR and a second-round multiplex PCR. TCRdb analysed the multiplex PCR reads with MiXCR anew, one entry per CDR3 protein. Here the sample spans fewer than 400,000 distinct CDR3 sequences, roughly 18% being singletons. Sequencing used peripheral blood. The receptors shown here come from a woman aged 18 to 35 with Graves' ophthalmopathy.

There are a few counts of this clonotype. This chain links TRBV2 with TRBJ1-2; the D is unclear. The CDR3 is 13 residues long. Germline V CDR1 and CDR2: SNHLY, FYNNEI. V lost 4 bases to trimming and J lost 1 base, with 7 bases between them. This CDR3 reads CASSGASNYGYTF. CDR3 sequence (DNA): TGTGCCAGCAGTGGGGCAAGTAACTATGGCTACACCTTC.

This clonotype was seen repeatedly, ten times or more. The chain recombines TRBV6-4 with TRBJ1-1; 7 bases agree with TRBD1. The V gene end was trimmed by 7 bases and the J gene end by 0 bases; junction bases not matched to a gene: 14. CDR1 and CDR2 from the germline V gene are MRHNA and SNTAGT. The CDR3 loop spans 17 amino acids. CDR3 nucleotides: TGTGCCAGCACCGGTTCGACAGGGATGGTCTTGAACACTGAAGCTTTCTTT. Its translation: CASTGSTGMVLNTEAFF.

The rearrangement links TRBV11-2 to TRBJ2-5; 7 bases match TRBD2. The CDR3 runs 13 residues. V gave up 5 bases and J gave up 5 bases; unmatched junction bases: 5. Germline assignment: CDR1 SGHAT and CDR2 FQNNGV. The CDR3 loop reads CASSPGGRETQYF. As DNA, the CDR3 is TGTGCCAGCAGCCCCGGGGGGAGGGAGACCCAGTACTTC.

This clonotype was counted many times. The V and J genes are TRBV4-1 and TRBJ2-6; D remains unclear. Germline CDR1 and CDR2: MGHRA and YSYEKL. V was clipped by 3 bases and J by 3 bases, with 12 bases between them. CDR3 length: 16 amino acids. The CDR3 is CASSHPRVGGANVLTF. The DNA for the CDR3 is TGCGCCAGCAGCCATCCTCGGGTAGGTGGGGCCAACGTCCTGACTTTC.

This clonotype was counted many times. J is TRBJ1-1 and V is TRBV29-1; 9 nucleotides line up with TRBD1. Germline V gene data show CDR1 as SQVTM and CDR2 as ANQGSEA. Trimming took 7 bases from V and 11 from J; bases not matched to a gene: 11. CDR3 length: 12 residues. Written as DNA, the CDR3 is TGCAGCGGAGACAGGGGGAACGGTGGGGCTTTCTTT. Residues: CSGDRGNGGAFF. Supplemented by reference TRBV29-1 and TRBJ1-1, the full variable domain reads SAVISQKPSRDICQRGTSLTIQCQVDSQVTMMFWYRQQPGQSLTLIATANQGSEATYESGFVIDKFPISRPNLTFSTLTVSNMSPEDSSIYLCSGDRGNGGAFFGQGTRLTVV.

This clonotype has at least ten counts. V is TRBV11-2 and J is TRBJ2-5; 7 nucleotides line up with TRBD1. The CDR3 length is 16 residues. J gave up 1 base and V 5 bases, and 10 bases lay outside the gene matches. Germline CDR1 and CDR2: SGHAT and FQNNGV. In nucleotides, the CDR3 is TGTGCCAGCAGCCCCGTACGTACAGGGGCCCAAGAGACCCAGTACTTC. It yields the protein CASSPVRTGAQETQYF. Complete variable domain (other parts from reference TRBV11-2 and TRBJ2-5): EAGVAQSPRYKIIEKRQSVAFWCNPISGHATLYWYQQILGQGPKLLIQFQNNGVVDDSQLPKDRFSAERLKGVDSTLKIQPAKLEDSAVYLCASSPVRTGAQETQYFGPGTRLLVL.

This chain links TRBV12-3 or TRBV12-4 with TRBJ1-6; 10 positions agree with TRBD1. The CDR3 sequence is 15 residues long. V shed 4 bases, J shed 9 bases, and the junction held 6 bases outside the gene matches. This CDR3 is CASSSSGQGGSPLHF. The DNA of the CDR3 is TGTGCCAGCAGTTCCTCAGGACAGGGGGGTTCACCCCTCCACTTT.

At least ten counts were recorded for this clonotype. The chain's CDR3 is CASSYGDSGGKNIQYF. In nucleotides, the CDR3 is TGTGCCAGCAGTTACGGGGACAGCGGTGGCAAAAACATTCAGTACTTC. The chain combines TRBV6-2 or TRBV6-3 with TRBJ2-4; 7 bases fit TRBD1. Germline V gives CDR1 MNHEY, CDR2 SVGEGT. Losses at the gene ends were 2 bases for V and 3 bases for J; bases not matched to a gene: 7. The CDR3 extends over 16 amino acids.

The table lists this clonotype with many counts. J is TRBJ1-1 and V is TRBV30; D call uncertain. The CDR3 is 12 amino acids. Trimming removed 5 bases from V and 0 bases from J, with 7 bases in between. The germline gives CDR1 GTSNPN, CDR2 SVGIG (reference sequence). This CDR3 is CAWAGLNTEAFF. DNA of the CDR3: TGTGCCTGGGCCGGACTGAACACTGAAGCTTTCTTT.

CDR3: CASSIQLGELFF. The CDR3 region has the DNA TGTGCCAGTAGTATTCAGTTAGGGGAGCTGTTTTTT. The rearrangement joins TRBV19 to TRBJ2-2; D gene uncertain. The CDR3 sequence is 12 residues long. CDR1 and CDR2 (germline): LNHDA, SQIVND (reference sequence). Trimming took off 3 bases at V and 8 bases at J, with 7 bases between the two ends.

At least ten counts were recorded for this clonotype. CDR3 residues: CSVEGKGINYGYTF. As DNA, the CDR3 is TGCAGCGTTGAAGGCAAAGGGATCAACTATGGCTACACCTTC. The chain combines TRBV29-1 with TRBJ1-2, with unresolved D. V lost 1 base and J 2 bases, leaving 11 bases between the germline ends. This CDR3 region has 14 residues. Germline lookup yields CDR1 SQVTM and CDR2 ANQGSEA.

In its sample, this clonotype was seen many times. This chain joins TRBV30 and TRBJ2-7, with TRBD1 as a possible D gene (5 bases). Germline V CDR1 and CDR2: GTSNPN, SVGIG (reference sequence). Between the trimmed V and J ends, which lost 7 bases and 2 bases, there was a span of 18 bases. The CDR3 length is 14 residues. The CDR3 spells CASVRGIQPYEQYF. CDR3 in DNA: TGTGCCTCGGTTAGGGGAATCCAACCCTACGAGCAGTACTTC.

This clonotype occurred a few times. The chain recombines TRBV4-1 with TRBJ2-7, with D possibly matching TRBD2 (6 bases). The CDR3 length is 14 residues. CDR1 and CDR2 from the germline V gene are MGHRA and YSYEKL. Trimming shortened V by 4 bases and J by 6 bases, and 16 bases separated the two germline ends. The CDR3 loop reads CASSLPGVTGEQYF. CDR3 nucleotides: TGCGCCAGCAGCCTCCCGGGGGTTACGGGCGAGCAGTACTTC.

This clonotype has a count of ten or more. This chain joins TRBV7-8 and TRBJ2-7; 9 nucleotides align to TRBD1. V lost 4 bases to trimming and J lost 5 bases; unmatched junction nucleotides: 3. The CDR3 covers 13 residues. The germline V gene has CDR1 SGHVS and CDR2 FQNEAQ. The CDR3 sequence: CASSSDRGDEQYF. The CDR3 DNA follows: TGTGCCAGCAGCTCTGACAGGGGGGACGAGCAGTACTTC.

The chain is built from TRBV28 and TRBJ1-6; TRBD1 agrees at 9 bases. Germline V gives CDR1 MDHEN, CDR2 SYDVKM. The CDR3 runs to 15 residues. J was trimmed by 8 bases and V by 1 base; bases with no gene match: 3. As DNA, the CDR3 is TGTGCCAGCAGTTTATCGGGACAGGGAGATTCACCCCTCCACTTT. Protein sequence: CASSLSGQGDSPLHF.

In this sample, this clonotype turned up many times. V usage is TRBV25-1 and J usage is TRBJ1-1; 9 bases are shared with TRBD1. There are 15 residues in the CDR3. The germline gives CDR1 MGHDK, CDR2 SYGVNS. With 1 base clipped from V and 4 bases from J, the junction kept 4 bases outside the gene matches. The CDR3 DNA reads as TGTGCCAGCAGTGAATGGGGACAGGGCGTCACTGAAGCTTTCTTT. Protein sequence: CASSEWGQGVTEAFF.

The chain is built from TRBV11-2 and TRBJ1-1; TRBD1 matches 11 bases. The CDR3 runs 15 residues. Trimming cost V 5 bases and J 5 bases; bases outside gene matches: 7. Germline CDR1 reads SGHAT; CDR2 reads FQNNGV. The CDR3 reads CASSPGQGAYTEAFF. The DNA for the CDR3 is TGTGCCAGCAGCCCCGGACAGGGGGCTTATACTGAAGCTTTCTTT.

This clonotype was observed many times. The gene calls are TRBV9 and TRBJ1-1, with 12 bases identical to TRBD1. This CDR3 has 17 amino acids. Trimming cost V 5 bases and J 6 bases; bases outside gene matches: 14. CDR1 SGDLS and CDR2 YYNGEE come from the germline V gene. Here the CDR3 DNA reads TGTGCCAGCAGTCCGTCCGGGACAGGGGGCATGGTCGCTGAAGCTTTCTTT. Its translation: CASSPSGTGGMVAEAFF.

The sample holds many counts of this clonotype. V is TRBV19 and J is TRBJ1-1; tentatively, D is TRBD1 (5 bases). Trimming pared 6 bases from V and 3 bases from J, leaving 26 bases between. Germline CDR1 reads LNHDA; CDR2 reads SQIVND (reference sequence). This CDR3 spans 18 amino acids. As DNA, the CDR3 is TGTGCCAGTAGCCCGGGGCGGATCCGATCTCCCAAGGACACTGAAGCTTTCTTT. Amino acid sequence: CASSPGRIRSPKDTEAFF.

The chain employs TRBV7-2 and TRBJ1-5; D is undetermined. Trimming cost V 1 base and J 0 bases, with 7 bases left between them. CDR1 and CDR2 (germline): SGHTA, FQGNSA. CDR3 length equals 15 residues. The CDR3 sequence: CASSLVWNSNQPQHF. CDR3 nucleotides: TGTGCCAGCAGCTTAGTTTGGAATAGCAATCAGCCCCAGCATTTT.

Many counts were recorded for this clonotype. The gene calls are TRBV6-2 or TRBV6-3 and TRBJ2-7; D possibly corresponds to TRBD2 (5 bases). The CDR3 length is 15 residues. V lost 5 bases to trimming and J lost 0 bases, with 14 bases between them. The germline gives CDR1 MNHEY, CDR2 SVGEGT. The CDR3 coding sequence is TGTGCCAGCAGTACTCAGGACGGACTCTCCTACGAGCAGTACTTC. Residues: CASSTQDGLSYEQYF.

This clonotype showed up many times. The DNA for the CDR3 is TGTGCCAGCAGCCTAGCGGGAGGTCTCAAAAACATTCAGTACTTC. Its protein is CASSLAGGLKNIQYF. V usage is TRBV28 and J usage is TRBJ2-4; 11 bases agree with TRBD2. Per germline, CDR1 MDHEN and CDR2 SYDVKM. J was trimmed by 3 bases and V by 6 bases; bases with no gene match: 4. The CDR3 is made up of 15 amino acids. Drawing the rest from reference TRBV28 and TRBJ2-4, the complete variable domain is DVKVTQSSRYLVKRTGEKVFLECVQDMDHENMFWYRQDPGLGLRLIYFSYDVKMKEKGDIPEGYSVSREKKERFSLILESASTNQTSMYLCASSLAGGLKNIQYFGAGTRLSVL.

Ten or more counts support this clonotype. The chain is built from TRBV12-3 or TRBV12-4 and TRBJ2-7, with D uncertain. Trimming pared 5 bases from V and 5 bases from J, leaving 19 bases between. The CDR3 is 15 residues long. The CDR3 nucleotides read TGTGCCAGCAGTACTGCCTCCACAGAAAGGCACGAGCAGTACTTC. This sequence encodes CASSTASTERHEQYF.

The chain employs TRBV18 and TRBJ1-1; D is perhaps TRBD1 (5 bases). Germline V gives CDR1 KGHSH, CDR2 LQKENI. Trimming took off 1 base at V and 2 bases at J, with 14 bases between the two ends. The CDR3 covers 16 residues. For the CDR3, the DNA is TGTGCCAGCTCACCACGCCCGGTGGGGGGTAACACTGAAGCTTTCTTT. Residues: CASSPRPVGGNTEAFF.

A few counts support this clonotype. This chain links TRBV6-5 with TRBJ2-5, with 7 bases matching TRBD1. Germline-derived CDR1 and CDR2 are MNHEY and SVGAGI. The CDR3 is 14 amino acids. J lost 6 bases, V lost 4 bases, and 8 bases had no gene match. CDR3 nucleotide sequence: TGTGCCAGCAGTTCCGGACAGGTGGGAAAGACCCAGTACTTC. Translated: CASSSGQVGKTQYF.

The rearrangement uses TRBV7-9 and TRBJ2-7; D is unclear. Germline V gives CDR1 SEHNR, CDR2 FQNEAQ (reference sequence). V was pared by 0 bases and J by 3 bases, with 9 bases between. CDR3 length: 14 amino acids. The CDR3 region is CASSLAGADYEQYF. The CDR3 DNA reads TGTGCCAGCAGCTTAGCGGGCGCAGACTACGAGCAGTACTTC.

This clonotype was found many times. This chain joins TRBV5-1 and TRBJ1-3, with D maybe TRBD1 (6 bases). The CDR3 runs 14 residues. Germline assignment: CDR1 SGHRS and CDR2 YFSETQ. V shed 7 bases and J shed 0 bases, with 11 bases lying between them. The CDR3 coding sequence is TGCGCCAGCGGAGGAGGGGGCTCTGGAAACACCATATATTTT. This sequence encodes CASGGGGSGNTIYF.

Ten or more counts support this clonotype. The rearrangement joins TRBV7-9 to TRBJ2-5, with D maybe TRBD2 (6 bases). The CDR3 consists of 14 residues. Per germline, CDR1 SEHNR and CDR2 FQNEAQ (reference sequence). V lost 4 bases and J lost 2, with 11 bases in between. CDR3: CASSSHSGQETQYF. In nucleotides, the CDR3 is TGTGCCAGCAGCTCTCATAGCGGACAAGAGACCCAGTACTTC.

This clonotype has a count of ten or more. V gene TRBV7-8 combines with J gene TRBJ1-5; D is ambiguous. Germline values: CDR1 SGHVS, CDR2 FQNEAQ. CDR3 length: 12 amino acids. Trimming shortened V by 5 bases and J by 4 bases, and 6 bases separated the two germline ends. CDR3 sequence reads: CASSKTNQPQHF. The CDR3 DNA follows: TGTGCCAGCAGCAAGACAAATCAGCCCCAGCATTTT.

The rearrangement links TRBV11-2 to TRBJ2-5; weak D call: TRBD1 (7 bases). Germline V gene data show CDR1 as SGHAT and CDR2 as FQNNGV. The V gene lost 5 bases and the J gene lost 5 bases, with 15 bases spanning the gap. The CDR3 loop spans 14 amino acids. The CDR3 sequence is CASSNTGAGETQYF. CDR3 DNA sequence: TGTGCCAGCAGCAATACAGGGGCGGGGGAGACCCAGTACTTC.

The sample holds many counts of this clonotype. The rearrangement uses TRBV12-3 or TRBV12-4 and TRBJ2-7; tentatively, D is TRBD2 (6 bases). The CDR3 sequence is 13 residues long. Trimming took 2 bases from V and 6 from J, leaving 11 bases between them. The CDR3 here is CASSLIMGGEQYF. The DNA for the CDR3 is TGTGCCAGCAGTTTAATCATGGGGGGCGAGCAGTACTTC.

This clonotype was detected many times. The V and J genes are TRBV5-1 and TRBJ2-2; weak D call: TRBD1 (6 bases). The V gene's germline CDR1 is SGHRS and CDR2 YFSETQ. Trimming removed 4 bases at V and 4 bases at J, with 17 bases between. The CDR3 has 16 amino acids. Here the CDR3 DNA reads TGCGCCAGCAGCCCAGGTTCGGACAGACGCACCGGGGAGCTGTTTTTT. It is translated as CASSPGSDRRTGELFF. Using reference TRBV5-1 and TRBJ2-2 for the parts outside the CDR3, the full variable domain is KAGVTQTPRYLIKTRGQQVTLSCSPISGHRSVSWYQQTPGQGLQFLFEYFSETQRNKGNFPGRFSGRQFSNSRSEMNVSTLELGDSALYLCASSPGSDRRTGELFFGEGSRLTVL.